This paragraph covers one T cell receptor (beta chain) sequence. This specimen belongs to a study of shared clonotypes between healthy human individuals. Measured with immunoSEQ multiplex PCR; TCRdb has only the in-frame clones, and not every one. The sample records approximately 2,200,000 clones, 85% to 95% being singletons. Naive CD8 cells comprised CD45RO-negative, CCR7-positively selected cells, excluding terminally differentiated effector memory CD45RA+ cells. Sequencing was carried out using naive CD8+ T cells from PBMCs. This clonotype was sampled from a man younger than 35 in good health. Some clones in this sample may be carry-over from other donors' samples.

CDR3 sequence (DNA): TGTGCCAGCAGCCAGGGGGTTGGTTACGAGCAGTACTTC. This translates into CASSQGVGYEQYF. The rearrangement joins TRBV7-6 to TRBJ2-7, with 7 bases matching TRBD1. Germline lookup yields CDR1 SGHVS and CDR2 FNYEAQ. Trimming at V came to 5 bases and at J to 4 bases, leaving 5 bases not matched to a gene. CDR3 size: 13 residues.